In this sample, the clone carrying this T cell receptor (beta chain) turned up a few times. The antigen is undetermined. The data were taken from a study of shared clonotypes between healthy human individuals. CDR1 MNHNS and CDR2 SASEGT come from the germline V gene. The CDR3 runs to 10 residues. Trimming stripped 5 bases from V and 2 bases from J, with 1 base between. Sequencing used immunoSEQ multiplex PCR; TCRdb keeps in-frame clones, though not all of them. In the table there are roughly 1,800,000 clones, roughly 95% of which are singletons. Terminally differentiated effector memory CD45RA+ cells were excluded by CCR7 positive selection of CD45RO-negative cells. Findings of the study overall: Larger richness was generally estimated for naive than memory subsets.

The chain couples TRBV6-1 to TRBJ2-7; D gene uncertain. The material sequenced was naive CD8+ T cells sorted from blood. This TCR was recovered from a man aged 18 to 29 in good health. The CDR3 region is CASSTYEQYF. The CDR3 DNA follows: TGTGCCAGCAGTACCTACGAGCAGTACTTC.